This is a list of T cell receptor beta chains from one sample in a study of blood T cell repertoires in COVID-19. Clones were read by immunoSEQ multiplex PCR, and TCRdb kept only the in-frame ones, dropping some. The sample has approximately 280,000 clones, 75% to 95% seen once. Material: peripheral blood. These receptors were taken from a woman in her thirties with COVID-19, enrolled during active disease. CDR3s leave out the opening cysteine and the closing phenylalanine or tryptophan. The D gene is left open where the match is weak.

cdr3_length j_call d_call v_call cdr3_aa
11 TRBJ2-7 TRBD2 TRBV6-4 ASSGLAGDEQY
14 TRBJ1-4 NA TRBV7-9 ASSSTTGATNEKLF
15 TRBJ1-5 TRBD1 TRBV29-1 SGQWTGPGVSNQPQH
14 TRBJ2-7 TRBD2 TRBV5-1 ASSLERLAAPYEQY
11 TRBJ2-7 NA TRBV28 ASSLWAFWEQY
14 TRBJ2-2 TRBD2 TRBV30 AWSVLAGGATGELF
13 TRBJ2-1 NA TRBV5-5 ASSLGQSSYNEQF
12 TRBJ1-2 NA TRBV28 ASRGGGIGYGYT
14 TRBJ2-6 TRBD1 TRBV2 ASSEGQGSGANVLT
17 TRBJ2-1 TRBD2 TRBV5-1 ASSPTGTSGSSSYNEQF
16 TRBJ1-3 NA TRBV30 AWSVLGAGRPAGNTIY
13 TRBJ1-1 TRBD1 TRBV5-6 ASSLGTGVRTEAF
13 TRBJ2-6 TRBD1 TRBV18 ASSPTGDGANVLT
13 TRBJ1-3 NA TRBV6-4 ASSDGPSSGNTIY
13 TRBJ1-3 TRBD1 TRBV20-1 SASFARGQENTIY
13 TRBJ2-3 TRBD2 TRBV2 ASSPGTSSPDTQY